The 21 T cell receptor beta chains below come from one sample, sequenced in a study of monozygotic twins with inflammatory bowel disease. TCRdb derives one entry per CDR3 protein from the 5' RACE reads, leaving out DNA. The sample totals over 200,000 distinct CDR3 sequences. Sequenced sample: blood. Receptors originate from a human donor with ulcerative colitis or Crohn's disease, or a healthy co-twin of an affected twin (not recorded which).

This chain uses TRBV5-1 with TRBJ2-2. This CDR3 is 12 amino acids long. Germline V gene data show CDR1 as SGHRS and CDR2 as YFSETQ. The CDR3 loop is CASSLRSGELFF.

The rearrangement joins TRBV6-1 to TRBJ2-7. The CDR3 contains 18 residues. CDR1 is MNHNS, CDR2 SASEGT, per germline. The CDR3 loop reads CASSEVLWVSSTSYEQYF.

Here the CDR3 reads CATVQDRARSNQPQHF. The rearrangement links TRBV6-1 to TRBJ1-5; TCRdb selects TRBD1, and the lack of DNA leaves this call unchecked. Germline CDR1 reads MNHNS; CDR2 reads SASEGT. This CDR3 has 16 residues.

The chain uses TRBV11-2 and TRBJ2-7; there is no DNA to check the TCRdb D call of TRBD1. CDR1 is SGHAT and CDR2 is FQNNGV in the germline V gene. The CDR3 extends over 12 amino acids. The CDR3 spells CASRAGYDEQYF. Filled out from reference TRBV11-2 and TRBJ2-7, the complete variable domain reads EAGVAQSPRYKIIEKRQSVAFWCNPISGHATLYWYQQILGQGPKLLIQFQNNGVVDDSQLPKDRFSAERLKGVDSTLKIQPAKLEDSAVYLCASRAGYDEQYFGPGTRLTVT.

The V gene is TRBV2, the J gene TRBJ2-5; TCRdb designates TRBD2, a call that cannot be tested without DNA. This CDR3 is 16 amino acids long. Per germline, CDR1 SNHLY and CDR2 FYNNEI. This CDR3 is CASSRLAGADQETQYF.

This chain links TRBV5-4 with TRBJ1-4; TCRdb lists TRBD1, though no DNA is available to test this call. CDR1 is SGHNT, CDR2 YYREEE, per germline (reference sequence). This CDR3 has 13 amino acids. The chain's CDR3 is CASRSDSNEKLFF.

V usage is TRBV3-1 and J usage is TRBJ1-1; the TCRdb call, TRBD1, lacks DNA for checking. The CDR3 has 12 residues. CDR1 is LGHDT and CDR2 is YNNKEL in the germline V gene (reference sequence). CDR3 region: CASSQGGAEAFF.

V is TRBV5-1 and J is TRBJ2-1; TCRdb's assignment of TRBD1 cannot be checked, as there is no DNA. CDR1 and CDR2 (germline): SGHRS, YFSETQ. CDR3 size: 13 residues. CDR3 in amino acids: CASSLGQDTKQFF.

The CDR3 reads CASRNSRDGEKLFF. The V gene is TRBV19, the J gene TRBJ1-4; TCRdb's assignment of TRBD1 cannot be checked, as there is no DNA. Looked up from germline, CDR1 is LNHDA and CDR2 is SQIVND (reference sequence). This CDR3 spans 14 amino acids.

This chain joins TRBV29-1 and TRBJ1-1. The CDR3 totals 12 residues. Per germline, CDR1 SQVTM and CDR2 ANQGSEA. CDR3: CSVVGGVSEAFF.

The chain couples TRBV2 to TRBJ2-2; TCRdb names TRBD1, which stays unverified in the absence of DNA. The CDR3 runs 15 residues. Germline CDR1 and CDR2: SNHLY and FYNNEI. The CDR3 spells CASSERTVNTGELFF.

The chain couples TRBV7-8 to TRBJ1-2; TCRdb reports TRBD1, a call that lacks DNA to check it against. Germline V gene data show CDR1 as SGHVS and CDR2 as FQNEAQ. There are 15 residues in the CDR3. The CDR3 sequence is CASSPLWGGSYGYTF.

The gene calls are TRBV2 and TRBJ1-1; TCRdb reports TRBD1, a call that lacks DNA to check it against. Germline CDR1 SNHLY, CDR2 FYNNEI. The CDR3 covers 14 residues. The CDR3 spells CASKETGRNTEAFF.

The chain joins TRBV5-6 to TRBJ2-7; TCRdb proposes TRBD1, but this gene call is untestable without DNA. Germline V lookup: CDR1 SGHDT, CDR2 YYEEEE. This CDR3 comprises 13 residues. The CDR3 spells CASSVDRIYEQYF. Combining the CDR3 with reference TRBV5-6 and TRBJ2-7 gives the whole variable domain DAGVTQSPTHLIKTRGQQVTLRCSPKSGHDTVSWYQQALGQGPQFIFQYYEEEERQRGNFPDRFSGHQFPNYSSELNVNALLLGDSALYLCASSVDRIYEQYFGPGTRLTVT.

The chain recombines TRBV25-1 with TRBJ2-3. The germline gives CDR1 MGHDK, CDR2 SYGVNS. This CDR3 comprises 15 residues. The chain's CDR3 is CASSEYQGVADTQYF.

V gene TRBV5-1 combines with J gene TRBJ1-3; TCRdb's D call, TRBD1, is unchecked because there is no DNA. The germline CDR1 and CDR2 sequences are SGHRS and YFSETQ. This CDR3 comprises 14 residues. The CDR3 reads CASSPGTPGNTIYF. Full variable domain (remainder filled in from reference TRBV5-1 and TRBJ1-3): KAGVTQTPRYLIKTRGQQVTLSCSPISGHRSVSWYQQTPGQGLQFLFEYFSETQRNKGNFPGRFSGRQFSNSRSEMNVSTLELGDSALYLCASSPGTPGNTIYFGEGSWLTVV.

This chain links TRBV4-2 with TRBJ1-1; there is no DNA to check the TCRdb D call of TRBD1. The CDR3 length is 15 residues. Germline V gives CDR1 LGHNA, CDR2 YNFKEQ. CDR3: CASSQPGTGNTEAFF.

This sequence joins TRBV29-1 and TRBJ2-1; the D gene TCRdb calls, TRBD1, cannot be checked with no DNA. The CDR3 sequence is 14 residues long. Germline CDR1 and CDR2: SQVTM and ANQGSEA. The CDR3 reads CSVVGSGGKNEQFF.

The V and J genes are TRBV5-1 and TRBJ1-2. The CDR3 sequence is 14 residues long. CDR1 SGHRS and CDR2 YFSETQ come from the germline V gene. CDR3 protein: CASSLQEIEEGYTF.

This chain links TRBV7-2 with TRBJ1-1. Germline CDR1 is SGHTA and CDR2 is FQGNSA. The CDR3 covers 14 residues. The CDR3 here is CASSLVSLSTEAFF.

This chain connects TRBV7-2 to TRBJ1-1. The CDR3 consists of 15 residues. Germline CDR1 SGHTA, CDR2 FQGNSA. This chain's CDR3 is CASSKSGGSVTEAFF.